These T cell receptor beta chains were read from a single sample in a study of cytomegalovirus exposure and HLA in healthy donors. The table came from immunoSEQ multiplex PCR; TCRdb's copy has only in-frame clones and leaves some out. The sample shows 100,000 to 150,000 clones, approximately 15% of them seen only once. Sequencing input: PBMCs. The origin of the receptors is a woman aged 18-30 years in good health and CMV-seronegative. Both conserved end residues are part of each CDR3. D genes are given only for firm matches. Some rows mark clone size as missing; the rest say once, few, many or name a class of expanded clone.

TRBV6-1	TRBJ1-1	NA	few	CASSRGTEAFF	TGTGCCAGCAGTCGGGGCACTGAAGCTTTCTTT
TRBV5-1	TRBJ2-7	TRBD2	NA	CASSPTGGRSYEQYF	TGCGCCAGCAGCCCCACGGGGGGGCGAAGTTACGAGCAGTACTTC
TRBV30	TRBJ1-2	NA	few	CAWSVGPRGNYGYTF	TGTGCCTGGAGTGTAGGGCCCCGGGGGAACTATGGCTACACCTTC
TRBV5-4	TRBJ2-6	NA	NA	CATRPDGSGANVLTF	TGTGCCACCCGACCTGACGGGTCTGGGGCCAACGTCCTGACTTTC
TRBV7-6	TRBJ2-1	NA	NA	CASSLGLGGGLYNEQFF	TGTGCCAGCAGCTTAGGCCTCGGCGGGGGCCTCTACAATGAGCAGTTCTTC
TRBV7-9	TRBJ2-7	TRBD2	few	CASRGLAGGPPYEQYF	TGTGCCAGCAGAGGACTAGCGGGGGGGCCACCCTACGAGCAGTACTTC
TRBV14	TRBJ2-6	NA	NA	CASSRDSSGANVLTF	TGTGCCAGCAGCCGCGACAGCTCTGGGGCCAACGTCCTGACTTTC
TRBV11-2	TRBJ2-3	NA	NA	CASSQAGSGYTQYF	TGTGCCAGCAGCCAGGCGGGGAGTGGGTATACGCAGTATTTT
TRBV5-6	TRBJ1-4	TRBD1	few	CASSGGTGEEKLFF	TGTGCCAGCAGCGGAGGGACAGGGGAGGAAAAACTGTTTTTT
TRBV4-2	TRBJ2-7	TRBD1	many	CASSRSRDRGEQYF	TGTGCCAGCAGCCGTAGCCGGGACAGGGGCGAGCAGTACTTC
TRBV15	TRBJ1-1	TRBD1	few	CATSKDRANTEAFF	TGTGCCACCAGCAAGGACAGGGCTAACACTGAAGCTTTCTTT
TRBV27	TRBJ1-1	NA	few	CASSPIRLGTEAFF	TGTGCCAGCAGTCCCATTCGACTGGGCACTGAAGCTTTCTTT
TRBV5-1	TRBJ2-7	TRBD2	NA	CASSLVAGAVYEQYF	TGCGCCAGCAGCTTGGTAGCGGGAGCCGTCTACGAGCAGTACTTC
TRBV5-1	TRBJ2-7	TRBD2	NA	CASSSVPGLAGGPYEQYF	TGCGCCAGCAGCTCCGTACCGGGACTAGCGGGGGGGCCCTACGAGCAGTACTTC
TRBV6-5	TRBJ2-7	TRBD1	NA	CASRTDRSSYEQYF	TGTGCCAGCAGGACGGACAGGAGCTCCTACGAGCAGTACTTC
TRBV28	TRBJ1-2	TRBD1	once	CASTLGGQGAQNYGYTF	TGTGCCAGCACCCTAGGGGGACAGGGGGCGCAGAACTATGGCTACACCTTC